Following are 13 T cell receptor beta chains from one sample sequenced in a study of OX40 agonist ivuxolimab in advanced cancers. The assay was immunoSEQ multiplex PCR, and TCRdb's table has in-frame clones only and misses some. The sample holds fewer than 90,000 clones; 89% are singletons and the top ten take approximately 0.38%. Sequencing used CD4+ or CD8+ T cells sorted from blood, obtained in a trial of the OX40 agonist ivuxolimab. These receptor sequences come from an adult with an advanced solid tumor such as melanoma, head and neck, liver or kidney cancer.

V and J are TRBV18 and TRBJ2-3, with TRBD2 identical over 8 bases. The CDR3 is made up of 15 amino acids. Trimming took 5 bases from V and 0 from J; bases not matched to a gene: 4. From germline, CDR1 is KGHSH and CDR2 LQKENI. The CDR3 loop reads CASSAGRASTDTQYF. DNA of the CDR3: TGTGCCAGCTCAGCCGGGAGGGCTAGCACAGATACGCAGTATTTT.

This chain connects TRBV2 to TRBJ2-2; 7 bases map to TRBD2. The V and J ends lost 5 bases and 4 bases, in that order; junction bases with no gene match: 7. The CDR3 is made up of 15 amino acids. The germline CDR1 and CDR2 sequences are SNHLY and FYNNEI. The CDR3 here is CASSPSPGGTGELFF. CDR3 sequence (DNA): TGTGCCAGCAGTCCATCCCCGGGAGGCACCGGGGAGCTGTTTTTT.

The rearrangement joins TRBV27 to TRBJ2-7; a weak D match, TRBD1 (6 bases). Trimming cost V 3 bases and J 3 bases, with 15 bases left between them. Germline V gene data show CDR1 as MNHEY and CDR2 as SMNVEV (reference sequence). The CDR3 spans 15 residues. CDR3 sequence: CASSFQTGPNYEQYF. The CDR3 DNA reads as TGTGCCAGCAGTTTCCAGACAGGCCCCAACTACGAGCAGTACTTC.

The chain employs TRBV6-5 and TRBJ1-1; no clear D. The V gene's germline CDR1 is MNHEY and CDR2 SVGAGI. V lost 3 bases and J 4 bases, leaving 18 bases between the germline ends. The CDR3 is 16 residues long. CDR3 sequence reads: CASSYLRDASGTEAFF. The CDR3 DNA is TGTGCCAGCAGTTATCTCCGGGATGCCTCCGGCACTGAAGCTTTCTTT.

The rearrangement links TRBV10-3 to TRBJ2-4; D is perhaps TRBD2 (6 bases). Germline V lookup: CDR1 ENHRY, CDR2 SYGVKD. Trimming removed 0 bases from V and 1 base from J, with 16 bases in between. CDR3 length: 18 residues. The CDR3, as DNA: TGTGCCATCAGTGAGTCGAGAGACGGGGCGGGGGCCAAAAACATTCAGTACTTC. It translates to CAISESRDGAGAKNIQYF.

This clone turned up a few times. V usage is TRBV27 and J usage is TRBJ2-2; D may be TRBD1 (5 bases). The CDR3 is made up of 16 amino acids. Germline V gene lookup returns CDR1 MNHEY and CDR2 SMNVEV (reference sequence). The V end was cut by 5 bases, the J end by 0 bases, with 13 bases between. The CDR3 protein is CASSPLTAANTGELFF. CDR3 coding DNA: TGTGCCAGCAGTCCATTGACAGCAGCGAACACCGGGGAGCTGTTTTTT.

The rearrangement links TRBV18 to TRBJ2-5; 7 bases are a match to TRBD2. This CDR3 comprises 14 residues. The germline CDR1 and CDR2 sequences are KGHSH and LQKENI. The J segment lost 5 bases and the V segment lost 3 bases, leaving 6 bases of the junction unmatched. The CDR3, as DNA: TGTGCCAGCTCACCCCCGGGACTACCCGAGACCCAGTACTTC. This translates into CASSPPGLPETQYF.

The chain couples TRBV18 to TRBJ2-7; D not certain. The CDR3 runs to 17 residues. The V gene's germline CDR1 is KGHSH and CDR2 LQKENI. V was cut by 0 bases and J by 0 bases, with 15 bases left in between. The CDR3 DNA follows: TGTGCCAGCTCACCACCCCTATCGTCCGGCCTCTCCTACGAGCAGTACTTC. Translation gives CASSPPLSSGLSYEQYF.

V gene TRBV5-1 combines with J gene TRBJ2-1; 7 bases match TRBD2. Trimming took 0 bases from V and 2 from J; bases not matched to a gene: 5. Germline V lookup: CDR1 SGHRS, CDR2 YFSETQ. The CDR3 covers 16 residues. The CDR3 loop is CASSLAPSGAYNEQFF. DNA of the CDR3: TGCGCCAGCAGCTTGGCCCCTAGCGGAGCCTACAATGAGCAGTTCTTC.

Note on this clone: Distinct nucleotide sequences in the sample also encode this CDR3. This chain connects TRBV5-1 to TRBJ1-4; tentative D call: TRBD1 (6 bases). The V gene lost 4 bases and the J gene lost 8 bases, with 12 bases spanning the gap. In germline, CDR1 is SGHRS, CDR2 YFSETQ. This CDR3 spans 13 amino acids. The CDR3 nucleotides read TGCGCCAGCAGCCCGGGACAAGGAGAAAAACTGTTTTTT. This translates into CASSPGQGEKLFF.

CDR3 in amino acids: CASSFDRPGNSGNTIYF. The CDR3 bases are TGTGCCAGCAGCTTCGACCGCCCCGGGAACTCTGGAAACACCATATATTTT. The chain links TRBV7-8 to TRBJ1-3; D call uncertain. CDR1 is SGHVS and CDR2 is FQNEAQ in the germline V gene. V lost 3 bases and J 0 bases, leaving 15 bases between the germline ends. The CDR3 runs 17 residues.

This chain uses TRBV28 with TRBJ2-5, with 8 positions matching TRBD1. Matching the DNA end better, TRBJ2-7 makes the J call doubtful. CDR3 size: 17 residues. CDR1 is MDHEN and CDR2 is SYDVKM in the germline V gene. CDR3 sequence: CASSSYSRQGTIYEQYF. CDR3 bases: TGTGCCAGCAGTTCCTACTCAAGACAGGGGACCATCTACGAGCAGTACTTC.

The count of this clone is one. The chain couples TRBV7-9 to TRBJ2-1; 7 bases are a match to TRBD2. This CDR3 comprises 16 residues. Unmatched junction bases numbered 9, after V lost 7 bases and J lost 0 bases. Looked up from germline, CDR1 is SEHNR and CDR2 is FQNEAQ (reference sequence). CDR3 residues: CASILASGPSYNEQFF. CDR3 in DNA: TGTGCCAGCATTCTTGCTAGCGGCCCCTCCTACAATGAGCAGTTCTTC. Full variable domain (rest looked up from reference TRBV7-9 and TRBJ2-1): DTGVSQNPRHKITKRGQNVTFRCDPISEHNRLYWYRQTLGQGPEFLTYFQNEAQLEKSRLLSDRFSAERPKGSFSTLEIQRTEQGDSAMYLCASILASGPSYNEQFFGPGTRLTVL.